This section outlines one T cell receptor beta chain sequence together with its context. Its antigen is not known. These data originate in a study of CD8 T cells in Susac syndrome. Study context: Of the sequenced Susac syndrome patients, six had active disease and roughly eight were in remission.

Study observations and caveats: Clonal expansion was missing from Susac syndrome CD4+ T cell repertoires.

Random hexamers were used to reverse transcribe the RNA input (about 0.5 to 1 ug). TCR beta CDR3 was amplified by immunoSEQ multiplex PCR. This amplification extended across 54 Vbeta and 13 Jbeta segments. MiXCR, run by TCRdb on the immunoSEQ multiplex PCR reads, gives a single entry per CDR3 protein. The sample includes some 94,000 distinct CDR3 sequences, 85% to 95% of them seen just once. Both CD4+ and CD8+ T cells were negatively isolated, and TEMRA cells underwent FACS enrichment. This TCR came from a human donor with Susac syndrome. The sequenced sample was CD4+ T cells from PBMCs.

CDR3 in DNA: TGTGCCACCAGTGATTTGGGGACTAGCGGGGGGGCAGATACGCAGTATTTT. Amino acids: CATSDLGTSGGADTQYF. The chain joins TRBV24-1 to TRBJ2-3, with TRBD2 matching 16 bases. Germline CDR1 and CDR2: KGHDR and SFDVKD. V was pared by 0 bases and J by 4 bases, with 0 bases of the junction left unmatched. The CDR3 is 17 residues long.